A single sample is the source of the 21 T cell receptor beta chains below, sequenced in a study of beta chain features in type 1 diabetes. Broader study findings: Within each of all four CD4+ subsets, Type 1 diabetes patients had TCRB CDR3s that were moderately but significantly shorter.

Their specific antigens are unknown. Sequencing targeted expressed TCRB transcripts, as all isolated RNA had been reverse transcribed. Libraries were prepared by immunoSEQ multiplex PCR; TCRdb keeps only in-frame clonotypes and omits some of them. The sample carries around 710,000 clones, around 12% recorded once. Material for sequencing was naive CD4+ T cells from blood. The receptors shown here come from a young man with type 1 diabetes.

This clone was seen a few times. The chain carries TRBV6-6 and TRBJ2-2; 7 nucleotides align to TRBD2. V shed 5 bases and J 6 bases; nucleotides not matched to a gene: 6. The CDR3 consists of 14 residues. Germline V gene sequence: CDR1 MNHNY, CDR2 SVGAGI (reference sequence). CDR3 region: CASSPTSVPGELFF. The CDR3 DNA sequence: TGTGCCAGCAGTCCCACTAGCGTTCCCGGGGAGCTGTTTTTT.

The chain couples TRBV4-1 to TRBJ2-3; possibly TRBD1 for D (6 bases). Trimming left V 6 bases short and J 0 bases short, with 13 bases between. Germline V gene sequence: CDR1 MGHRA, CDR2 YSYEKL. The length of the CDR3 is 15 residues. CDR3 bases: TGCGCCAGCAGACGCAACAGGGAGAGCACAGATACGCAGTATTTT. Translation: CASRRNRESTDTQYF.

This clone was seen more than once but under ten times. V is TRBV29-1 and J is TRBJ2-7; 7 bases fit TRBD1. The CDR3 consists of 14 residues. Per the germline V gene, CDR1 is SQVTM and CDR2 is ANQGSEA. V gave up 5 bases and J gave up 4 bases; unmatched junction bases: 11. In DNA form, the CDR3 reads TGCAGCGTTAGCCGGGACAGAGGGATGTACGAGCAGTACTTC. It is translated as CSVSRDRGMYEQYF.

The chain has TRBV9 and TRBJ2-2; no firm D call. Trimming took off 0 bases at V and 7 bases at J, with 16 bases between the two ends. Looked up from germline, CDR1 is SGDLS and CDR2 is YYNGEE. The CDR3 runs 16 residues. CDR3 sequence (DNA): TGTGCCAGCAGCGTAGTAGAGGCAGCTAACGGCGGGGAGCTGTTTTTT. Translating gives CASSVVEAANGGELFF.

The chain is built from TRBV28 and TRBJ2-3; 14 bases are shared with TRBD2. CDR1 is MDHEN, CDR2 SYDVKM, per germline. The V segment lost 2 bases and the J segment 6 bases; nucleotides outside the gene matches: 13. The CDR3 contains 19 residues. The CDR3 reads CASSLIRGLAGGVADTQYF. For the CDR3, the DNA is TGTGCCAGCAGTTTAATTAGAGGACTAGCGGGGGGAGTTGCGGATACGCAGTATTTT. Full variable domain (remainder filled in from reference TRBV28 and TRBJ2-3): DVKVTQSSRYLVKRTGEKVFLECVQDMDHENMFWYRQDPGLGLRLIYFSYDVKMKEKGDIPEGYSVSREKKERFSLILESASTNQTSMYLCASSLIRGLAGGVADTQYFGPGTRLTVL.

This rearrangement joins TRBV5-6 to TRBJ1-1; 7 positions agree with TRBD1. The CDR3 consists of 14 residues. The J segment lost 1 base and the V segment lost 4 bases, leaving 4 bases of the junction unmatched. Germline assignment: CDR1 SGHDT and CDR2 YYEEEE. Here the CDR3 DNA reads TGTGCCAGCAGCCCGAGACAGGGGAACACTGAAGCTTTCTTT. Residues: CASSPRQGNTEAFF.

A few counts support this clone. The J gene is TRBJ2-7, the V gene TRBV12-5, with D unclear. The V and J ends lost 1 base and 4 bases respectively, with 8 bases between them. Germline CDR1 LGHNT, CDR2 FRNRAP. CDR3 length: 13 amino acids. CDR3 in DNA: TGTGCTAGTGGTTTGGCCGTAGGGTACGAGCAGTACTTC. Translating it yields CASGLAVGYEQYF. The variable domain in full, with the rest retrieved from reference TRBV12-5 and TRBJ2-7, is DARVTQTPRHKVTEMGQEVTMRCQPILGHNTVFWYRQTMMQGLELLAYFRNRAPLDDSGMPKDRFSAEMPDATLATLKIQPSEPRDSAVYFCASGLAVGYEQYFGPGTRLTVT.

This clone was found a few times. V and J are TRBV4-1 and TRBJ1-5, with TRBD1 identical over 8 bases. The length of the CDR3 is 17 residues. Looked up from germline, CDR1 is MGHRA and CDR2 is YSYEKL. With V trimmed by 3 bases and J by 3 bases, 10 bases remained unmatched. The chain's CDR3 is CASSHNPQGAPNQPQHF. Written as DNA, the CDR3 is TGCGCCAGCAGCCACAACCCCCAGGGGGCTCCCAATCAGCCCCAGCATTTT.

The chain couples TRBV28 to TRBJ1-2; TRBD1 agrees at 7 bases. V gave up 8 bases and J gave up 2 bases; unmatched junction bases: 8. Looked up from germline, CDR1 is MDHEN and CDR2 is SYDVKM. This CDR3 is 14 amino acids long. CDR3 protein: CASSTSTGNYGYTF. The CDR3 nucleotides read TGTGCCAGCTCGACTTCGACAGGGAACTATGGCTACACCTTC.

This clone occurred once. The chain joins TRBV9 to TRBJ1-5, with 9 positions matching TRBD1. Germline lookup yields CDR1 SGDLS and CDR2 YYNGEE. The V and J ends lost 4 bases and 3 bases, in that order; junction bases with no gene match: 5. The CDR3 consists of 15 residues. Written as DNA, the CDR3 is TGTGCCAGCAGCACCGGGACAGGGAACAATCAGCCCCAGCATTTT. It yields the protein CASSTGTGNNQPQHF.

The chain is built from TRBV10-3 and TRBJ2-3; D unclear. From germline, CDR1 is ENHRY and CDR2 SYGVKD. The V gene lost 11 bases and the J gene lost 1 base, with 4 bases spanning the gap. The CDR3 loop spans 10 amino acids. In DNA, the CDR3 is TGTGCCGCTCGCACAGATACGCAGTATTTT. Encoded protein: CAARTDTQYF.

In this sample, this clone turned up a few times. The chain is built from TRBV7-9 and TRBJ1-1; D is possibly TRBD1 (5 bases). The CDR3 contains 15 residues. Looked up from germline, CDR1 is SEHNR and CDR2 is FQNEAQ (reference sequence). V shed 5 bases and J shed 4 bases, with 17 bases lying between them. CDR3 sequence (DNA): TGTGCCAGCAGCCCCGGGACGGCCTTGGGCACTGAAGCTTTCTTT. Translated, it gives CASSPGTALGTEAFF.

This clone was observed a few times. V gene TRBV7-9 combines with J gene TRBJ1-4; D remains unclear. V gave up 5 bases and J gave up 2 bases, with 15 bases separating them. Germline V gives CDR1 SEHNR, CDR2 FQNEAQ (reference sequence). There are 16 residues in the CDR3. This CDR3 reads CASSPPQAGTNEKLFF. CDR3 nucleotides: TGTGCCAGCAGCCCGCCTCAAGCGGGGACTAATGAAAAACTGTTTTTT.

CDR3 protein: CASRNRKGGNQPQHF. The CDR3 nucleotides read TGTGCCAGCAGAAACAGGAAAGGGGGCAATCAGCCCCAGCATTTT. V gene TRBV6-5 combines with J gene TRBJ1-5, with D possibly being TRBD1 (5 bases). The V end lost 6 bases, the J end lost 2 bases, and 14 bases lay between the germline ends. This CDR3 spans 15 amino acids. The V gene's germline CDR1 is MNHEY and CDR2 SVGAGI.

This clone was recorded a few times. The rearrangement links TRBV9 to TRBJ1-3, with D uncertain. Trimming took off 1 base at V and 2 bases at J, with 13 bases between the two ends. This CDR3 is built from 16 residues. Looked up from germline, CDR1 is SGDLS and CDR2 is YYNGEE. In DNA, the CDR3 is TGTGCCAGCAGCGTAAACACAGCATTTCCTGGAAACACCATATATTTT. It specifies CASSVNTAFPGNTIYF.

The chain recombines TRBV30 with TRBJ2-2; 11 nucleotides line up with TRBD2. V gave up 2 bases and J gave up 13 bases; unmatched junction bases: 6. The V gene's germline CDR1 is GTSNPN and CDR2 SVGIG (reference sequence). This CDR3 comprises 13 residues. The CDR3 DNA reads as TGTGCCTGGAGTAGACTAGCGGGATGGGGGCTGTTTTTT. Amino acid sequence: CAWSRLAGWGLFF.

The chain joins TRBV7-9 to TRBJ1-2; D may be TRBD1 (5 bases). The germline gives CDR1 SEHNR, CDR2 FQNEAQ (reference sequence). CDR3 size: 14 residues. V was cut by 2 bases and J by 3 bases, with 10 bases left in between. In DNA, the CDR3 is TGTGCCAGCAGCTTACAGCAGGGCGACTATGGCTACACCTTC. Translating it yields CASSLQQGDYGYTF. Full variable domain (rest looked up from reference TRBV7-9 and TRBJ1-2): DTGVSQNPRHKITKRGQNVTFRCDPISEHNRLYWYRQTLGQGPEFLTYFQNEAQLEKSRLLSDRFSAERPKGSFSTLEIQRTEQGDSAMYLCASSLQQGDYGYTFGSGTRLTVV.

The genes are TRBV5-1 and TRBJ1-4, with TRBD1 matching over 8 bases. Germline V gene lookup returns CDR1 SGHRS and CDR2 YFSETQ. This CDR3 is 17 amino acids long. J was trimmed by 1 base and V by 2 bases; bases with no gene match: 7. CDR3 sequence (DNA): TGCGCCAGCAGCTTCGTCGACAGGGGTCGAACTAATGAAAAACTGTTTTTT. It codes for CASSFVDRGRTNEKLFF.

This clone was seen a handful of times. The CDR3 DNA follows: TGCGCCAGCAGCCGGGACTTCACGAACACCGGGGAGCTGTTTTTT. It translates to CASSRDFTNTGELFF. The rearrangement uses TRBV4-3 and TRBJ2-2; a weak D match, TRBD2 (6 bases). Germline V CDR1 and CDR2: LGHNA, YSLEER. This CDR3 contains 15 residues. V lost 4 bases and J 0 bases, leaving 9 bases between the germline ends.

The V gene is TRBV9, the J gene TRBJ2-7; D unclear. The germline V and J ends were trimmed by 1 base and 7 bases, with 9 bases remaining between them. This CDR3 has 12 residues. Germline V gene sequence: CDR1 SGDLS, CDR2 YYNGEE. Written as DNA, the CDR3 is TGTGCCAGCAGCGTAAGGGAAGAAGAGCAGTACTTC. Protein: CASSVREEEQYF.

This CDR3 is CASSLRSEAFF. CDR3 in DNA: TGTGCCAGCTCACTGCGCAGTGAAGCTTTCTTT. V gene TRBV18 combines with J gene TRBJ1-1; D not resolved. Trimming left V 4 bases short and J 7 bases short, with 7 bases between. In germline, CDR1 is KGHSH, CDR2 LQKENI. The CDR3 has 11 residues.